This TCR beta chain was profiled in a study of T cell responses to AZD1222 COVID-19 vaccine. V was clipped by 1 base and J by 12 bases, with 12 bases between them. Germline CDR1 reads MGHRA; CDR2 reads YSYEKL. The CDR3 spans 13 residues. The study, taken as a whole, reports: Among the donors, most were white British and more were female, and clonal diversity was possibly underestimated.

Generated by immunoSEQ multiplex PCR, the TCRdb table keeps only in-frame clones and is missing some. This repertoire shows 150,000 or so clones, under 95% found once; its top ten account for 1.3%. Concerning this clone: The antigen is unknown.

This chain links TRBV4-1 with TRBJ1-4; D unclear. Source: peripheral blood, taken 28 days after the second AZD1222 dose. The sequence came from an adult who received the AZD1222 COVID-19 vaccine. The CDR3 DNA sequence: TGCGCCAGCAGCCAAGTTTCGGGGAGTCAACTGTTTTTT. Its translation is CASSQVSGSQLFF.